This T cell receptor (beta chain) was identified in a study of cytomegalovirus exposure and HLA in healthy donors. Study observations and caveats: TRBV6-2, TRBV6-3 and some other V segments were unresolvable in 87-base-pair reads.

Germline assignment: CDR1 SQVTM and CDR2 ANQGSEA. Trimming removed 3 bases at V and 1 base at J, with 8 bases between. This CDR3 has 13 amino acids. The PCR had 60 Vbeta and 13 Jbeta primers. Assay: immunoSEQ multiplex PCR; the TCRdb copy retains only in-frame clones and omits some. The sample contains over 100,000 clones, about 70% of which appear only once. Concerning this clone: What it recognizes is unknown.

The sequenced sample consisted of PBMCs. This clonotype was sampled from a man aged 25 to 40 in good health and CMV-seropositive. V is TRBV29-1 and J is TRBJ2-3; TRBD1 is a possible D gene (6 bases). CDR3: CSVEGAGTDTQYF. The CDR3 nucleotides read TGCAGCGTTGAGGGGGCAGGCACAGATACGCAGTATTTT.